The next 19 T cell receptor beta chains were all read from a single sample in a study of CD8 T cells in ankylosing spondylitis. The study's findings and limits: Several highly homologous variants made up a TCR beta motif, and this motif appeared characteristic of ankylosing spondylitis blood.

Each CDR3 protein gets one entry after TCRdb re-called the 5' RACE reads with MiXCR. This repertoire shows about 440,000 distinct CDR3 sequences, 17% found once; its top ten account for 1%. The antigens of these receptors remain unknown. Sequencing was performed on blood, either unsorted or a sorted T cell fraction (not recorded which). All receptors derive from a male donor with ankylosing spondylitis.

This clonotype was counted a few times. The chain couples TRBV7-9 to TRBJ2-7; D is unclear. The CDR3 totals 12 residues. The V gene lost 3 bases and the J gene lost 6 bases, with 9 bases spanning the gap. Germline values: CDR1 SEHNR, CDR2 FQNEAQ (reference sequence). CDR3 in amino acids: CASSLRSGEQYF. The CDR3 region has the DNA TGTGCCAGCAGCTTGAGGTCCGGCGAGCAGTACTTC.

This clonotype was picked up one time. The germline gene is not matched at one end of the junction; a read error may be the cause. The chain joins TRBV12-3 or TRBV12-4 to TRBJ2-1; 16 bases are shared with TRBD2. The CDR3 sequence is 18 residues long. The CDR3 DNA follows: TGTACCAGCAGAACCGGGACTAGCGGGAGGGGGTTAGCCAATGAGCAGTTCTTC. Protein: CTSRTGTSGRGLANEQFF.

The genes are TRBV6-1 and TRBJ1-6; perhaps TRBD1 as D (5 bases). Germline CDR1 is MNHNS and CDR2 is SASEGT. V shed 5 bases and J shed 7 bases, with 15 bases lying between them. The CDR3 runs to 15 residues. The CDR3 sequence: CASSPGSSGNSPLHF. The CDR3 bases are TGTGCCAGCAGTCCAGGGTCCTCGGGCAATTCACCCCTCCACTTT.

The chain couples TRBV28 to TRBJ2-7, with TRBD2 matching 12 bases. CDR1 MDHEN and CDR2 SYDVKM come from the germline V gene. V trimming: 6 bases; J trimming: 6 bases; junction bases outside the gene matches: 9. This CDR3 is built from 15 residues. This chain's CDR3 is CASSPRLAGVGEQYF. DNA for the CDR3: TGTGCCAGCAGCCCCCGACTAGCGGGAGTCGGCGAGCAGTACTTC.

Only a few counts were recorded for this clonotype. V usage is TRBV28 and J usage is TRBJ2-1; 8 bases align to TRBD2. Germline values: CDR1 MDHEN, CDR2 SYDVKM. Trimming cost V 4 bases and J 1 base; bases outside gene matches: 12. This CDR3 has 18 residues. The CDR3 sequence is CASSSLAGTPKSYNEQFF. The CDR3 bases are TGTGCCAGCAGTTCCCTAGCGGGCACCCCTAAGTCCTACAATGAGCAGTTCTTC.

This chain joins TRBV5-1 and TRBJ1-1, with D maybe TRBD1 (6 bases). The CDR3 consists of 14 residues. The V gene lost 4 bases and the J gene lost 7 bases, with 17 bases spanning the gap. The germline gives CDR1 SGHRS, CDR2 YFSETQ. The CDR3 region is CASSLTGMEGEAFF. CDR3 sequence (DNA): TGCGCCAGCAGCCTTACAGGGATGGAGGGTGAAGCTTTCTTT. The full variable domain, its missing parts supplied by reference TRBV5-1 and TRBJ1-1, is KAGVTQTPRYLIKTRGQQVTLSCSPISGHRSVSWYQQTPGQGLQFLFEYFSETQRNKGNFPGRFSGRQFSNSRSEMNVSTLELGDSALYLCASSLTGMEGEAFFGQGTRLTVV.

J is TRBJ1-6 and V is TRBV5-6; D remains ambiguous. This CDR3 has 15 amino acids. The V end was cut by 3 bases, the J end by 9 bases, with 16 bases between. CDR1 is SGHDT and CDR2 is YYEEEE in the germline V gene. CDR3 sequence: CASSYLSTYGSPLHF. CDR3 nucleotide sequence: TGTGCCAGCAGCTATCTGAGTACCTATGGTTCACCCCTCCACTTT.

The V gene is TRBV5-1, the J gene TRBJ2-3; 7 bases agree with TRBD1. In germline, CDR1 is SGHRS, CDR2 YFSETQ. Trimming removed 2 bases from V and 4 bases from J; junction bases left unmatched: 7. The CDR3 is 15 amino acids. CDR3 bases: TGCGCCAGCAGCTTAGGGACAGCTCTCTCAGATACGCAGTATTTT. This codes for CASSLGTALSDTQYF.

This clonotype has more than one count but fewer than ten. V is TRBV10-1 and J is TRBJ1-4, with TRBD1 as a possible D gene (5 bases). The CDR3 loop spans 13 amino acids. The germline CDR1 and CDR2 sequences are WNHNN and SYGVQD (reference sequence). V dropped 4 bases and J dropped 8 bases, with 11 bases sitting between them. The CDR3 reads CASSAGYDEKLFF. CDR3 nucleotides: TGCGCCAGCAGTGCAGGGTACGACGAAAAACTGTTTTTT.

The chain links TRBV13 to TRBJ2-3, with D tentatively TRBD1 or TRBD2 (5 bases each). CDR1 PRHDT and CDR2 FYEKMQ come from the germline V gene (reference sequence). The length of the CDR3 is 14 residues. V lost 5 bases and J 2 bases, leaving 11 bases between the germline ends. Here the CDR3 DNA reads TGTGCCAGCAGCCCGAGGGGCCTCACAGATACGCAGTATTTT. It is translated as CASSPRGLTDTQYF.

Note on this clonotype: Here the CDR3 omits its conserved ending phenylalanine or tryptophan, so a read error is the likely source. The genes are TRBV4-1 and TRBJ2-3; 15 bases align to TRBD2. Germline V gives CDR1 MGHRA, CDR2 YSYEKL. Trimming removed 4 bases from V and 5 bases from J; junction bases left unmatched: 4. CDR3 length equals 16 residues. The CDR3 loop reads CASSLGTSGGRDTQYC. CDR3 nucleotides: TGCGCCAGCAGCCTGGGGACTAGCGGGGGGAGAGATACGCAGTATTGT.

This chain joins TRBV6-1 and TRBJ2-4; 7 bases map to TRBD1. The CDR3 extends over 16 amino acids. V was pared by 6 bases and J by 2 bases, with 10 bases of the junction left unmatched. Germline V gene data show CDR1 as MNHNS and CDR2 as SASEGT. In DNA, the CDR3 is TGTGCCAGCAGCCCCCGAGACAGGGTGTCCAAAAACATTCAGTACTTC. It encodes CASSPRDRVSKNIQYF.

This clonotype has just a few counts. In nucleotides, the CDR3 is TGTGCCAGCAGCTTGACCCGGGACGCTCCTAATACGCAGTATTTT. Its translation is CASSLTRDAPNTQYF. The chain carries TRBV7-2 and TRBJ2-3; D is tentatively TRBD1 or TRBD2 (5 bases each). V lost 3 bases to trimming and J lost 7 bases, with 17 bases between them. CDR1 SGHTA and CDR2 FQGNSA come from the germline V gene. This CDR3 spans 15 amino acids.

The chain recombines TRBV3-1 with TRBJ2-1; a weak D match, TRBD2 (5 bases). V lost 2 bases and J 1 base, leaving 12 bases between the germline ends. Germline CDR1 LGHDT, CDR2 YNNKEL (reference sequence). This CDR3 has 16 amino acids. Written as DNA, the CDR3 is TGTGCCAGCAGCCAATCCCGGGGTAGATCCTACAATGAGCAGTTCTTC. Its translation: CASSQSRGRSYNEQFF.

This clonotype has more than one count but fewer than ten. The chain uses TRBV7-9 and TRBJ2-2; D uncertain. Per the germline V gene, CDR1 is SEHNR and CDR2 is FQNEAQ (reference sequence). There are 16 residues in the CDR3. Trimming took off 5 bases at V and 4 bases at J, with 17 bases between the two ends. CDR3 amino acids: CASSPLTFTSTGELFF. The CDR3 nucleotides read TGTGCCAGCAGCCCCTTGACATTTACAAGCACCGGGGAGCTGTTTTTT.

In DNA form, the CDR3 reads TGCAGTGCTCGAGCCCAGGGGGCGAGGTCTAGCTATGGCTACACCTTC. This gives the protein CSARAQGARSSYGYTF. The V gene is TRBV20-1, the J gene TRBJ1-2; 8 nucleotides match TRBD1. This CDR3 spans 16 amino acids. The germline gives CDR1 DFQATT, CDR2 SNEGSKA (reference sequence). Trimming cost V 5 bases and J 4 bases; bases outside gene matches: 15.

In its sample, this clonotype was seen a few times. CDR3 protein: CASTHKGGELFF. The DNA for the CDR3 is TGTGCCAGCACCCACAAGGGCGGGGAGCTGTTTTTT. The chain uses TRBV3-1 and TRBJ2-2; D not resolved. The CDR3 is made up of 12 amino acids. Germline V gene sequence: CDR1 LGHDT, CDR2 YNNKEL (reference sequence). Trimming removed 7 bases from V and 7 bases from J, with 10 bases in between.

For the CDR3, the DNA is TGTGCCAGCAGCGTCAAACCGAAAGAGACCCAGTACTTC. Its translation is CASSVKPKETQYF. J is TRBJ2-5 and V is TRBV9; the D is unclear. Trimming took off 2 bases at V and 3 bases at J, with 8 bases between the two ends. Germline V gene sequence: CDR1 SGDLS, CDR2 YYNGEE. The CDR3 loop spans 13 amino acids.

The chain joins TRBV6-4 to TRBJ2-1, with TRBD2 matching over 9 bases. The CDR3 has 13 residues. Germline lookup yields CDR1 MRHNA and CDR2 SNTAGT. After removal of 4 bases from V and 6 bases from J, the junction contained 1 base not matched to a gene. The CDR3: CASSVREGNEQFF. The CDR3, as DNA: TGTGCCAGCAGTGTGCGGGAGGGCAATGAGCAGTTCTTC.